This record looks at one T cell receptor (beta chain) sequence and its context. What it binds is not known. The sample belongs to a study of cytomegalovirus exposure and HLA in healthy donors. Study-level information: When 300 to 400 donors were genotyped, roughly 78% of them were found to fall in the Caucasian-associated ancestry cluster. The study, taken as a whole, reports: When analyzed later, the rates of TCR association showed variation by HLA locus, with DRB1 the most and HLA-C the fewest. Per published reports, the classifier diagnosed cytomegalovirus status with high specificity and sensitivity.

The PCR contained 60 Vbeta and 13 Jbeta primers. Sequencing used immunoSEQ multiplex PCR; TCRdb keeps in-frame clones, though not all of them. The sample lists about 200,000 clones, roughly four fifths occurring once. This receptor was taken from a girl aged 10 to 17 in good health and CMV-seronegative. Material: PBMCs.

The CDR3 region is CASSQHHSGGNTIYF. For the CDR3, the DNA is TGCGCCAGCAGCCAACACCACTCGGGTGGAAACACCATATATTTT. The rearrangement joins TRBV4-3 to TRBJ1-3; D is uncertain. Germline-derived CDR1 and CDR2 are LGHNA and YSLEER. The CDR3 runs to 15 residues. V lost 2 bases, J lost 3 bases, and 11 bases lay in between.